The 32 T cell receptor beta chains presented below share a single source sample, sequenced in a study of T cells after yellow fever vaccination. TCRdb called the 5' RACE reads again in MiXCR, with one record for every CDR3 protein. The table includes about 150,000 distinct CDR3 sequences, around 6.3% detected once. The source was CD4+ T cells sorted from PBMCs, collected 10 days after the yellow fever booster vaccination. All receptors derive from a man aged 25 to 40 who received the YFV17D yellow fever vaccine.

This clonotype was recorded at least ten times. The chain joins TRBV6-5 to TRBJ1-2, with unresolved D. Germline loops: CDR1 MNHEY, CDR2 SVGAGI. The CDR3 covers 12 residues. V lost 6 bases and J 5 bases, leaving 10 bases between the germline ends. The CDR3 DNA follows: TGTGCCAGCAGCCAAGAAGGATATGGCTACACCTTC. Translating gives CASSQEGYGYTF.

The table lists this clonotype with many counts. The CDR3 region is CSARGTGDGYTF. CDR3 bases: TGCAGTGCTAGGGGGACAGGGGATGGCTACACCTTC. J is TRBJ1-2 and V is TRBV20-1; 10 bases line up with TRBD1. CDR1 is DFQATT, CDR2 SNEGSKA, per germline (reference sequence). The CDR3 totals 12 residues. Unmatched junction bases numbered 1, after V lost 3 bases and J lost 6 bases.

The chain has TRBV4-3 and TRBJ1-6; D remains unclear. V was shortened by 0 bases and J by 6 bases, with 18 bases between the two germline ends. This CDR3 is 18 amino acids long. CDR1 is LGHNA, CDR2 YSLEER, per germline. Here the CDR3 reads CASSQDLNLGSSNSPLHF. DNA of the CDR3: TGCGCCAGCAGCCAAGATCTAAACCTCGGGAGCTCTAATTCACCCCTCCACTTT.

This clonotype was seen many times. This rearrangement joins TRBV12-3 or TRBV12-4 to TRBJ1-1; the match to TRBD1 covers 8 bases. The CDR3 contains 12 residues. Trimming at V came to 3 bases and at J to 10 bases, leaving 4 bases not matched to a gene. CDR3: CASSFQGAGAFF. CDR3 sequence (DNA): TGTGCCAGCAGTTTCCAGGGGGCGGGAGCTTTCTTT.

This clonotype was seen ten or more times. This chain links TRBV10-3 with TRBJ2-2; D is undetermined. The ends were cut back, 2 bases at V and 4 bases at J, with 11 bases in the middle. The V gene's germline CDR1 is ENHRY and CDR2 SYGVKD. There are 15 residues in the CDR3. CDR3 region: CAISEANYGTGELFF. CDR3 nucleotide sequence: TGTGCCATCAGTGAGGCGAACTATGGCACCGGGGAGCTGTTTTTT.

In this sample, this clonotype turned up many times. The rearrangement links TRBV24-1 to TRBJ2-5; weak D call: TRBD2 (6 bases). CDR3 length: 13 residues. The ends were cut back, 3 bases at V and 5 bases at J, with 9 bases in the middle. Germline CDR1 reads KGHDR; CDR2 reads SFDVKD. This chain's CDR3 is CATSDPAGETQYF. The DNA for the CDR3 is TGTGCCACCAGTGATCCCGCGGGGGAGACCCAGTACTTC.

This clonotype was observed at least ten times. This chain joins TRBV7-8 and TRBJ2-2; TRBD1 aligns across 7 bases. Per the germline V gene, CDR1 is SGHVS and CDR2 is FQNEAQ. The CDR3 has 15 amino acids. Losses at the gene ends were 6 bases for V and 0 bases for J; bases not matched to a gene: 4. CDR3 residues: CASRPGTANTGELFF. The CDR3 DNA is TGTGCCAGCAGGCCCGGGACAGCGAACACCGGGGAGCTGTTTTTT.

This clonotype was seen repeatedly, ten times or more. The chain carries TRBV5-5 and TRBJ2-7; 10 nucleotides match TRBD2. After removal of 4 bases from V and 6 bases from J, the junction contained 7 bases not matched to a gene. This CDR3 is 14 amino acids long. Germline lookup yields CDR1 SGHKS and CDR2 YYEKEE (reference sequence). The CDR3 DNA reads TGTGCCAGCAGCCCCGGACTAGCGGCCTCCGAGCAGTACTTC. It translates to CASSPGLAASEQYF.

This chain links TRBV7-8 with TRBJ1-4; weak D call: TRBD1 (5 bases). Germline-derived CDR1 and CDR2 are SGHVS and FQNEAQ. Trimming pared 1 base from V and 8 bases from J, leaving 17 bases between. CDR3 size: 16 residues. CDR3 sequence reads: CASSLVGGSLEEKLFF. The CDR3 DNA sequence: TGTGCCAGCAGCTTAGTGGGGGGGAGTCTCGAGGAAAAACTGTTTTTT.

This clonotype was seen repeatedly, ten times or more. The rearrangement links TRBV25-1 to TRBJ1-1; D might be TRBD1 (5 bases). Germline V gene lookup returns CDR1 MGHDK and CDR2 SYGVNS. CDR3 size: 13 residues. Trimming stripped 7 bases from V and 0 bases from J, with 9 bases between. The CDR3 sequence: CASTQGVNTEAFF. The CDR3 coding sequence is TGTGCCAGCACCCAGGGAGTGAACACTGAAGCTTTCTTT. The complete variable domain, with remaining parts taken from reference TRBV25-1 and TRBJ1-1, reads EADIYQTPRYLVIGTGKKITLECSQTMGHDKMYWYQQDPGMELHLIHYSYGVNSTEKGDLSSESTVSRIRTEHFPLTLESARPSHTSQYLCASTQGVNTEAFFGQGTRLTVV.

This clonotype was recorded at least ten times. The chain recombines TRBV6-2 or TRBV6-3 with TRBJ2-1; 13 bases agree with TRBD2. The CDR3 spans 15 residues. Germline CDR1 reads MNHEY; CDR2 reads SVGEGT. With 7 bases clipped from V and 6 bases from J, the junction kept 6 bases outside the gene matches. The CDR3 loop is CASTLGLAGVNEQFF. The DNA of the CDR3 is TGTGCCAGCACCCTCGGACTAGCGGGGGTCAATGAGCAGTTCTTC.

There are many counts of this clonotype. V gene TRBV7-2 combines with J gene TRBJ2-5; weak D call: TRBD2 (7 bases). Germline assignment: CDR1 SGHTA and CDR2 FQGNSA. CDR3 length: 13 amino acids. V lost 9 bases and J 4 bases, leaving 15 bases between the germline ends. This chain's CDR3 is CASTKGEGETQYF. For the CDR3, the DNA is TGTGCCAGTACGAAGGGGGAGGGAGAGACCCAGTACTTC.

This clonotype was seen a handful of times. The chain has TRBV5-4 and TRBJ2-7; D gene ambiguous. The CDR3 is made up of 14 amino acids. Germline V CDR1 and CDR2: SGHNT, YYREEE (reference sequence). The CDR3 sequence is CATQVGTAPHEQYF. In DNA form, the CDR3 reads TGTGCAACCCAGGTCGGAACGGCCCCCCACGAGCAGTACTTC.

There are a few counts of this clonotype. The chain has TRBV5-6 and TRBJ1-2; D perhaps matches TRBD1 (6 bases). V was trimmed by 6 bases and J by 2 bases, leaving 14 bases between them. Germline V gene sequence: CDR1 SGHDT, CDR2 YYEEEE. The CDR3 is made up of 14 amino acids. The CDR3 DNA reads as TGTGCCAGCACCCGCGGGGGGCCCAACTATGGCTACACCTTC. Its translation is CASTRGGPNYGYTF.

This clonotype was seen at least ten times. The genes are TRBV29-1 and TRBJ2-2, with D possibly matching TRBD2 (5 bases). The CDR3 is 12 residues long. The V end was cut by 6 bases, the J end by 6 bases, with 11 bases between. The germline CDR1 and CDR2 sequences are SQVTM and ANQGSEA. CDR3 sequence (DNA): TGCAGCGTCGGGATCTTTGCCGGGGAGCTGTTTTTT. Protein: CSVGIFAGELFF.

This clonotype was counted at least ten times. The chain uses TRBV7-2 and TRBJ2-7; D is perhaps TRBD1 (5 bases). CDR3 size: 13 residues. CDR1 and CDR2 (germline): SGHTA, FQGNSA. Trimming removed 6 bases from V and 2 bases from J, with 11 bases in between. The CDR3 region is CASRQGRAYEQYF. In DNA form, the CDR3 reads TGTGCCAGCAGGCAGGGCCGAGCCTACGAGCAGTACTTC.

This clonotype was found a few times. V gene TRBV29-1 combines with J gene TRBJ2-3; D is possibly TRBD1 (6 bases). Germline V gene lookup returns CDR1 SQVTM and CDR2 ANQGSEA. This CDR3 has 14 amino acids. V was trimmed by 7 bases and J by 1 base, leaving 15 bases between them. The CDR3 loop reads CSGQTDSRTDTQYF. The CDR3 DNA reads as TGCAGCGGGCAAACGGACAGTCGCACAGATACGCAGTATTTT.

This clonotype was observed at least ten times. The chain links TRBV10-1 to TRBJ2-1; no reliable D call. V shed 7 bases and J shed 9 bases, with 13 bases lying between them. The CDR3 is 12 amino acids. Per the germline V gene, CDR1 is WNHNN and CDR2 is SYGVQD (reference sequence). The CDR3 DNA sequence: TGCGCCAGCATGACACAAGGTGGTGAGCAGTTCTTC. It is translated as CASMTQGGEQFF.

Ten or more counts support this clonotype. CDR3 bases: TGCGCCAGCAGCTTCGGCACGACCTACGAGCAGTACTTC. Protein: CASSFGTTYEQYF. V is TRBV5-1 and J is TRBJ2-7, with D hard to call. V lost 2 bases to trimming and J lost 2 bases, with 8 bases between them. The CDR3 consists of 13 residues. Germline-derived CDR1 and CDR2 are SGHRS and YFSETQ. Full variable domain (missing parts from reference TRBV5-1 and TRBJ2-7): KAGVTQTPRYLIKTRGQQVTLSCSPISGHRSVSWYQQTPGQGLQFLFEYFSETQRNKGNFPGRFSGRQFSNSRSEMNVSTLELGDSALYLCASSFGTTYEQYFGPGTRLTVT.

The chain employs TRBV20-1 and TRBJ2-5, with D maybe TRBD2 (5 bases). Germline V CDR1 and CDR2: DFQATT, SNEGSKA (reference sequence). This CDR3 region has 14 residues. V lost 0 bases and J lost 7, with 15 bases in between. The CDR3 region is CSARDLGSGGTQYF. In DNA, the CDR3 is TGCAGTGCTAGAGATCTGGGGAGTGGCGGGACCCAGTACTTC.

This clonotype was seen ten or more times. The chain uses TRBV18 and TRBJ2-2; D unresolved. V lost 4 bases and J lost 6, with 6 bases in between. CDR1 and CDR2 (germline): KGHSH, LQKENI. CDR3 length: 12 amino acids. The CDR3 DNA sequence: TGTGCCAGCTCACGGACCCCCGGGGAGCTGTTTTTT. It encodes CASSRTPGELFF.

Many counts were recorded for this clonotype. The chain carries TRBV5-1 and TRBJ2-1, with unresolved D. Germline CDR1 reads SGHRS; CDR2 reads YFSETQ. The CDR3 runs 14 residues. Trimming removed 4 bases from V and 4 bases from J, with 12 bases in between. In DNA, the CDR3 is TGCGCCAGCAGCCCGCCGGCACAGTACAATGAGCAGTTCTTC. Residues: CASSPPAQYNEQFF.

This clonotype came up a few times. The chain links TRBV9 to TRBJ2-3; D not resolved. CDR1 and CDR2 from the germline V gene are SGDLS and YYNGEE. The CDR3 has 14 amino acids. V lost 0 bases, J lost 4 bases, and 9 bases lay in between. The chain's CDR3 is CASSVEPGADTQYF. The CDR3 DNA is TGTGCCAGCAGCGTAGAGCCCGGAGCAGATACGCAGTATTTT.

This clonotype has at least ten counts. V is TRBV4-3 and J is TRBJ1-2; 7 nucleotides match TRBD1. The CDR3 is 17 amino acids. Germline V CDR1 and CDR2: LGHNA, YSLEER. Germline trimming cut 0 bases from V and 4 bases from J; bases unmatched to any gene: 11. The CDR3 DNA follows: TGCGCCAGCAGCCAAGAAAGCGCGCCGACAGGGCGCTATGGCTACACCTTC. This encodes CASSQESAPTGRYGYTF.

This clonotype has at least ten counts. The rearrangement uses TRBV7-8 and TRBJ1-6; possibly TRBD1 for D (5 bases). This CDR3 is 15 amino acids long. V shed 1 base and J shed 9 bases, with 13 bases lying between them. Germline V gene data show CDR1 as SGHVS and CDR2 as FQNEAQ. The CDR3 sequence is CASSLVVQGSSPLHF. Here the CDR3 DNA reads TGTGCCAGCAGCTTAGTCGTCCAGGGAAGTTCACCCCTCCACTTT.

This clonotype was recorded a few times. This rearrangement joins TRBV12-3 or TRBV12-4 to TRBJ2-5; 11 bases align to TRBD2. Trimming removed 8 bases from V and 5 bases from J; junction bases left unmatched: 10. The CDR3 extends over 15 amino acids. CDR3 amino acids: CASGGASGRWETQYF. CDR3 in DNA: TGTGCCAGCGGGGGGGCTAGCGGGAGGTGGGAGACCCAGTACTTC.

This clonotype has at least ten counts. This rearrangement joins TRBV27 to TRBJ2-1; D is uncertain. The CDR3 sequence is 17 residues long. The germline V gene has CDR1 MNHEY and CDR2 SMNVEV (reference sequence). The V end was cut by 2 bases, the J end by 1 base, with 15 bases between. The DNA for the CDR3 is TGTGCCAGCAGTTTAACCTACCTCACTAATTCCTACAATGAGCAGTTCTTC. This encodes CASSLTYLTNSYNEQFF.

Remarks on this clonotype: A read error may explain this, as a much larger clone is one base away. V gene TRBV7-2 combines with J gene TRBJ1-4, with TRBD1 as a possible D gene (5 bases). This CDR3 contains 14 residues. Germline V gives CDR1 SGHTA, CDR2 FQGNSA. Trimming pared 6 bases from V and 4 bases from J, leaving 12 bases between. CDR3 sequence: CASSGTANNEKLFF. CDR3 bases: TGTGCCAGCAGTGGGACGGCAAATAATGAAAAACTGTTTTTT.

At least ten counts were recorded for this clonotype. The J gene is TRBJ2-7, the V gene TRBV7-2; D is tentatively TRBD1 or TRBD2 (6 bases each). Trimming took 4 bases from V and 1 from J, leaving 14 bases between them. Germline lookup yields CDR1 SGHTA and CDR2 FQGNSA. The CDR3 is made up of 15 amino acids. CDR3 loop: CASSSDGGSSYEQYF. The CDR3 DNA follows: TGTGCCAGCAGCTCCGACGGGGGCAGTTCCTACGAGCAGTACTTC.

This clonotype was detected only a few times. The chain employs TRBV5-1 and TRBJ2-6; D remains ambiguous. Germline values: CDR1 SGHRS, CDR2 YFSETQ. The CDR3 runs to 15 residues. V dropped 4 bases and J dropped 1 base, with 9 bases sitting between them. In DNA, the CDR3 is TGCGCCAGCAGCCCGGCGGCTTCTGGGGCCAACGTCCTGACTTTC. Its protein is CASSPAASGANVLTF. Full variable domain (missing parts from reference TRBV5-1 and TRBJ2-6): KAGVTQTPRYLIKTRGQQVTLSCSPISGHRSVSWYQQTPGQGLQFLFEYFSETQRNKGNFPGRFSGRQFSNSRSEMNVSTLELGDSALYLCASSPAASGANVLTFGAGSRLTVL.

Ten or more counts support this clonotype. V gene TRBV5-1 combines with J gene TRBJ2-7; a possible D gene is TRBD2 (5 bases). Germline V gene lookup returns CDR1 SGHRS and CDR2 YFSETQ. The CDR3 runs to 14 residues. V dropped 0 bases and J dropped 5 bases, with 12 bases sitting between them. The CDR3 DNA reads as TGCGCCAGCAGCTTGGACGCGAGGGTCCACGAGCAGTACTTC. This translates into CASSLDARVHEQYF.

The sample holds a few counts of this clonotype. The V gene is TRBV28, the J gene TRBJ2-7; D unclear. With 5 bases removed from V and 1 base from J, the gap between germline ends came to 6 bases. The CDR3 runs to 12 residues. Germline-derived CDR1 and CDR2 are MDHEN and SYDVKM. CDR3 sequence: CASSGESYEQYF. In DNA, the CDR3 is TGTGCCAGCAGTGGGGAATCCTACGAGCAGTACTTC.